This TCR beta chain emerged from a study of T cell responses to AZD1222 COVID-19 vaccine (TCRdb year 2021). For context, the study as a whole: A total of 230 to 250 trial participants underwent TCR sequencing, of whom roughly 210 had received two doses of AZD1222 and some 25 had received two doses of the MenACWY control vaccine. Trial participants were enrolled by age into 18-55, 56-69 and 70-plus year subgroups, with approximately 150, 30 and 60 TCR-sequenced participants respectively.

Beyond this particular receptor, the publication reports: Vaccine-associated CD4 TCRs spanned the whole spike protein, with dominant responses in regions 160-218 and 743-854. Conclusions about previously exposed vaccinees are limited because only a handful of AZD1222 recipients were SARS-CoV-2 seropositive at baseline. In the small 56-69-year group, the increase in depth fell short of significance, most likely because of low power. Because no day 14 peak-response samples were available, the repertoires could be characterized only after the peak T cell response. Reportedly, close to half of the unique spike-specific TCRs recognized epitopes lying outside the regions that are mutated in the B.1.351 and B.1.1.7 variants. Most participants were white British and females outnumbered males, and the authors suggested that clonal diversity may have been underestimated. A significant rise in spike-specific TCR breadth and depth was observed after two AZD1222 doses relative to day 0 and relative to MenACWY recipients.

The CDR3 regions of human TCRbeta chains were analyzed by immunosequencing. The published analysis was carried out like this. TCRs in the repertoires were matched against a reference library of SARS-CoV-2-specific TCRs that had been generated with the MIRA antigen-specificity platform. Breadth was defined as the fraction of unique TCRs that were SARS-CoV-2-associated. Depth was defined as the fraction of total T cells that were SARS-CoV-2-associated. Each spike-specific TCR was assigned to its reactive spike region and to a CD4 or CD8 class using the MIRA data. Log10-transformed breadth and depth values were compared by one-way ANOVA with Sidak's multiple comparisons tests. TCRdb mirrors the immuneACCESS table, restricted to in-frame sequences. Some clones are absent from its copies; in checked studies, under half trace to an unresolved V gene, and the reason for the others is unknown. V and J calls and clone size are those listed in that table; D and trimming were worked out from the DNA. This specimen's table enumerates over 120,000 clones. 2.2% of the sample goes to the ten largest clones.

Worth noting for this clone: Its recognized antigen is unknown. This specimen includes other DNA sequences encoding the same CDR3.

V is shortened by 3 bases, J by 0 bases, and the region joining them spans 6 bases. The CDR3 holds 13 amino acids from the cysteine to the phenylalanine. The CDR3 DNA has 39 bases and is translated from base 1. CDR1 and CDR2 are drawn from the germline V gene: SGHNT, YENEEA. What this sample's time point label stands for: baseline before first vaccination. Vaccinee samples came from UK trials COV001 and COV002, including a single-blind randomized controlled phase 2/3 trial of AZD1222 (ChAdOx1 nCoV-19) in healthy adults. For TCRbeta chain sequencing, PBMC samples were collected from trial participants at day 0 and at day 28 after the second dose.

The sequence is built from TRBV11-3 and TRBJ2-7, with the D segment identity uncertain. The material sequenced was peripheral blood. The TCR sequence derives from an adult in good health. The CDR3 loop reads CASSFPSSYEQYF. In nucleotides, the sequence is TGTGCCAGCAGCTTTCCGAGCTCCTACGAGCAGTACTTC.